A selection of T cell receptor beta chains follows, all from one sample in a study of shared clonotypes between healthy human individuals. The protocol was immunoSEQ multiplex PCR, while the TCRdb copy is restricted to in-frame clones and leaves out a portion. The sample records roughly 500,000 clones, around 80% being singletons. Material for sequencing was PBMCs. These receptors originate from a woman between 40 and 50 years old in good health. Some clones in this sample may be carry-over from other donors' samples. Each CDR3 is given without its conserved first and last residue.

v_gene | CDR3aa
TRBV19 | ASRSYDRTTQGSGNTIY
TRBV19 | ASRGQGQQPQH
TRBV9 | ASSVGQRSNEQF
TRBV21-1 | ASSTGRRYEQY
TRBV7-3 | ASSGTIYNEQF
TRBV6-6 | ASSPLAASYNEQF
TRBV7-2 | ASSLAPSGSTAYNEQF
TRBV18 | ASSLGPPTSGSNEQF
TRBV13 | ASSLNGLGKLF
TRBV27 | ASSLDRANTRELF
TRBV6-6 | ASTSGRGGEQY
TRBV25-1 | ASSDKGNDSYNEQF
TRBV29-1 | SVGPPGGGRATDTQY
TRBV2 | ASSDIGSQNTEAF
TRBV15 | ATSRDPGANEKLF
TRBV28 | ASRPYRGLGYEQY
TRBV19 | ASSILAGQETQY
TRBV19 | ASSIRQGATHGYT
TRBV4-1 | ASSQDPISNQPQH
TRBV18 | ASSPRQDYGYT
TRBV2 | ASLPRGEKLF
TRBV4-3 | ASSQDLAATYEQY
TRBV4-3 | ASSQGSGTYEQY
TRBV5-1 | ASSQTGVSEAF
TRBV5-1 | ASSLAGDQETQY
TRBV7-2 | ASGLTNLYEQY
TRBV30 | ARGSYNEQF
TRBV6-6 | ASSPGGETQY
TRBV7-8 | ASSPMTGPWGAF
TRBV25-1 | ASSVVGWYEQY
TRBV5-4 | ASRNDRGGYGYT
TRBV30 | AWSVGGGQQPQH
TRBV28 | ASSQRHRDTFQETQY
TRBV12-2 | ASRIRPDSSGNTIY
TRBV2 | ASSDGGNSGNTIY
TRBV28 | ASSPGGAEDSYEQY
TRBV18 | ASSQSTPDEQY
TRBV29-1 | SVDRRQYNEQF
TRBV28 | ASTGREGRNEQF
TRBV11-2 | ASSFSGMNTEAF
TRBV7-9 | ASTLGQEYGYT
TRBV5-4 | ASSFQQGSNEQY
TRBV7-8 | ASSVDRLGTEAF
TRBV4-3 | ASSQTRASGRWGGELF
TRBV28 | ASSYNEQF
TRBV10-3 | AISSGSYEQY
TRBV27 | ASSLSAVYGYT
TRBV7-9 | ASSYTTRTNTHEQY
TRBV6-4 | ASPSGRASGRSKNIQY
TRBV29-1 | SVGRGTGINEQF
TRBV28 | ASTTNYNEQF
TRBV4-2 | ASSQVAGGDEQY
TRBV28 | ASSTRHEQY
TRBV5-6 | ASSTAPTGETQY